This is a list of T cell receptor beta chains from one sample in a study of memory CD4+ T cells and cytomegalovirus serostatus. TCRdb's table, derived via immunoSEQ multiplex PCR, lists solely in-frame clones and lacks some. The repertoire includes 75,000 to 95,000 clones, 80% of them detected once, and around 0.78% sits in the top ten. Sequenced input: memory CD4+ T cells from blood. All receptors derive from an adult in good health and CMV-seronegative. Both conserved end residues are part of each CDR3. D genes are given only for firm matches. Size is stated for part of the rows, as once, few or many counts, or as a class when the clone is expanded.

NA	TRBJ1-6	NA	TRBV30	CAWGAYNSPLHF	TGTGCCTGGGGGGCCTATAATTCACCCCTCCACTTT
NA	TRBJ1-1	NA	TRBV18	CASSPGLTNTEAFF	TGTGCCAGCTCACCAGGACTGACGAACACTGAAGCTTTCTTT
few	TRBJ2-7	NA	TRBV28	CASSLVGQVMVEQYF	TGTGCCAGCAGTTTGGTGGGGCAGGTAATGGTCGAGCAGTACTTC
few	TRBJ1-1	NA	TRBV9	CASSVPSAGPTEAFF	TGTGCCAGCAGCGTGCCCTCAGCAGGGCCCACTGAAGCTTTCTTT
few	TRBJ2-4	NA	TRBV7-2	CASSLAGSLGEIQYF	TGTGCCAGCAGCTTAGCAGGTTCTTTGGGGGAAATTCAGTACTTC
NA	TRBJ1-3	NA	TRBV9	CASSAWPDTFSGNTIYF	TGTGCCAGCAGCGCGTGGCCTGACACATTCTCTGGAAACACCATATATTTT
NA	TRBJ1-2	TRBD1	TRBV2	CASSEGPGGVYTF	TGTGCCAGCAGTGAAGGTCCAGGGGGCGTCTACACCTTC
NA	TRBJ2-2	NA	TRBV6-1	CASRLGLMGELFF	TGTGCCAGCAGGTTGGGCTTGATGGGGGAGCTGTTTTTT
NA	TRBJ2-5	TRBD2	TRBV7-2	CASSLWTSGKETQYF	TGTGCCAGCAGCCTCTGGACTAGCGGGAAAGAGACCCAGTACTTC
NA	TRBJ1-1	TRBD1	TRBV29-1	CSVEGGLHRGQAFF	TGCAGCGTTGAAGGGGGGTTACACAGGGGACAAGCTTTCTTT
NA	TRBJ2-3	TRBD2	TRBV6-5	CASSGTSGGIDTQYF	TGTGCCAGCAGTGGGACTAGCGGGGGTATAGATACGCAGTATTTT
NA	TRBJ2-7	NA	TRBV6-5	CASSYPLTDTYEQYF	TGTGCCAGCAGTTACCCCCTGACGGATACCTACGAGCAGTACTTC
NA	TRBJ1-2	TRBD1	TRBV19	CASSTGQGARGYTF	TGTGCCAGTAGTACCGGACAGGGGGCGCGTGGCTACACCTTC
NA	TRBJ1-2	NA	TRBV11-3	CASSLEEGIAQDYGYTF	TGTGCCAGCAGCTTAGAAGAGGGAATCGCGCAGGACTATGGCTACACCTTC
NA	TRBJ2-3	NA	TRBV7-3	CASSRNGGTDTQYF	TGTGCCAGCTCGAGGAACGGGGGCACAGATACGCAGTATTTT
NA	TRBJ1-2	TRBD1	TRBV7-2	CASSLGQNYGYTF	TGTGCCAGCAGCTTGGGACAGAACTATGGCTACACCTTC
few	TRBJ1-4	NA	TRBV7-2	CASSLTTGSNEKLFF	TGTGCCAGCAGCTTAACGACAGGATCTAATGAAAAACTGTTTTTT
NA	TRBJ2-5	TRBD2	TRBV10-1	CASSSTSGGTQETQYF	TGCGCCAGCAGTTCTACTAGCGGGGGGACCCAAGAGACCCAGTACTTC
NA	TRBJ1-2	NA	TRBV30	CAWSGFLGHGYTF	TGTGCCTGGAGTGGGTTTTTGGGTCATGGCTACACCTTC
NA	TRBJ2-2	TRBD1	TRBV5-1	CASRHPWDRGLKGELFF	TGCGCCAGCAGACACCCCTGGGACAGGGGCCTTAAAGGGGAGCTGTTTTTT
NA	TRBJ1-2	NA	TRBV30	CAWSDREQSYGYTF	TGTGCCTGGAGTGACAGGGAGCAGAGCTATGGCTACACCTTC
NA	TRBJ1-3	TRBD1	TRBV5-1	CASSVQTGHGNTIYF	TGCGCCAGCAGCGTACAGACAGGGCACGGAAACACCATATATTTT
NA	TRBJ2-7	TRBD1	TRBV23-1	CASSPPTGGDGEQYF	TGCGCCAGCAGTCCTCCGACAGGGGGCGACGGCGAGCAGTACTTC
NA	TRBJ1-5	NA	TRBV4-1	CASSLMVGNQPQHF	TGCGCCAGCAGCCTAATGGTGGGGAATCAGCCCCAGCATTTT
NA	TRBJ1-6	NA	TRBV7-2	CASSLGLGRDSPLHF	TGTGCCAGCAGCTTAGGACTGGGGAGGGATTCACCCCTCCACTTT
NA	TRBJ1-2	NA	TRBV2	CASRQWDTLYGYTF	TGTGCCAGCAGACAATGGGACACCCTATATGGCTACACCTTC
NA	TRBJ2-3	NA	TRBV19	CASSNTGATDTQYF	TGTGCCAGTAGTAATACGGGGGCCACAGATACGCAGTATTTT
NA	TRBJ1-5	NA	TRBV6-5	CASRGVGQPQHF	TGTGCCAGCAGGGGGGTAGGGCAGCCCCAGCATTTT
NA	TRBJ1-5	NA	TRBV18	CASSPARSDQPQHF	TGTGCCAGCTCACCAGCCAGGAGTGATCAGCCCCAGCATTTT
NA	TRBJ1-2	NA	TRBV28	CASTKWEGNYGYTF	TGTGCCAGCACTAAGTGGGAGGGGAACTATGGCTACACCTTC
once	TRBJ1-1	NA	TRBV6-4	CASSETYRDTEAFF	TGTGCCAGCAGTGAGACATATCGGGACACTGAAGCTTTCTTT
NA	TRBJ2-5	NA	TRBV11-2	CASSHRFPTQETQYF	TGTGCCAGCAGCCACAGGTTCCCCACTCAAGAGACCCAGTACTTC
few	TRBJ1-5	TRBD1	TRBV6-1	CASSEMTGNQPQHF	TGTGCCAGCAGTGAAATGACAGGGAATCAGCCCCAGCATTTT
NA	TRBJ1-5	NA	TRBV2	CASRAAGTGYQPQHF	TGTGCCAGCCGGGCCGCCGGAACAGGGTATCAGCCCCAGCATTTT
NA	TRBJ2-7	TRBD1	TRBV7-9	CATTGTETYEQYF	TGTGCCACCACCGGGACAGAGACCTACGAGCAGTACTTC
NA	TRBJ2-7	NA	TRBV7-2	CASSLGYSSSSYEQYF	TGTGCCAGCAGCTTAGGGTACAGCTCCAGCTCCTACGAGCAGTACTTC
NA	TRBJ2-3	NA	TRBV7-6	CASSGGQGRVDTQYF	TGTGCCAGCAGCGGAGGGCAGGGGCGGGTCGATACGCAGTATTTT
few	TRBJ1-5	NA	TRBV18	CASSPPGGDQPQHF	TGTGCCAGCTCACCACCGGGGGGGGACCAGCCCCAGCATTTT
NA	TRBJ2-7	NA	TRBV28	CASMRPGGYEQYF	TGTGCCAGCATGAGACCCGGGGGTTACGAGCAGTACTTC
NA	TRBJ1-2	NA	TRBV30	CAWSPRVGYGYTF	TGTGCCTGGAGTCCCAGGGTCGGCTATGGCTACACCTTC
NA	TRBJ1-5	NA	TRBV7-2	CASSLMRQPQHF	TGTGCCAGCAGCTTAATGAGGCAGCCCCAGCATTTT
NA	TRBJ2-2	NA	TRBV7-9	CASSLGVWQTGELFF	TGTGCCAGCAGCTTAGGAGTCTGGCAGACCGGGGAGCTGTTTTTT
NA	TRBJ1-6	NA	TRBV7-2	CASSLSGWDSPLHF	TGTGCCAGCAGCTTATCAGGGTGGGATTCACCCCTCCACTTT
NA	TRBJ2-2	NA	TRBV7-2	CASSLVSTGELFF	TGTGCCAGCAGCTTAGTGAGCACCGGGGAGCTGTTTTTT
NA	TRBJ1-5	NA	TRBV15	CATSRDQDQPQHF	TGTGCCACCAGCAGAGATCAGGATCAGCCCCAGCATTTT
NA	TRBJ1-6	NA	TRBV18	CASSPLPPVNNSPLHF	TGTGCCAGCTCACCGTTACCCCCTGTTAATAATTCACCCCTCCACTTT
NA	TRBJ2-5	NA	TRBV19	CASSISGEGTQYF	TGTGCCAGTAGTATTTCCGGGGAAGGGACCCAGTACTTC
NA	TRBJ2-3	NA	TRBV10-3	CAISEEGASTDTQYF	TGTGCCATCAGTGAGGAAGGGGCTAGCACAGATACGCAGTATTTT
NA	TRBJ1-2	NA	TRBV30	CAWSVRPYGYTF	TGTGCCTGGAGTGTACGGCCCTATGGCTACACCTTC
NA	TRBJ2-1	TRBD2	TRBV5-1	CASSLEGTSGYNEQFF	TGCGCCAGCAGCTTGGAAGGGACTAGCGGTTACAATGAGCAGTTCTTC
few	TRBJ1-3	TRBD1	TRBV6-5	CAVIGQGSGNTIYF	TGTGCCGTAATTGGACAGGGGTCTGGAAACACCATATATTTT
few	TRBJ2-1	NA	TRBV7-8	CASSLQGRVKRNEQFF	TGTGCCAGCAGCTTACAAGGCAGGGTGAAAAGGAATGAGCAGTTCTTC